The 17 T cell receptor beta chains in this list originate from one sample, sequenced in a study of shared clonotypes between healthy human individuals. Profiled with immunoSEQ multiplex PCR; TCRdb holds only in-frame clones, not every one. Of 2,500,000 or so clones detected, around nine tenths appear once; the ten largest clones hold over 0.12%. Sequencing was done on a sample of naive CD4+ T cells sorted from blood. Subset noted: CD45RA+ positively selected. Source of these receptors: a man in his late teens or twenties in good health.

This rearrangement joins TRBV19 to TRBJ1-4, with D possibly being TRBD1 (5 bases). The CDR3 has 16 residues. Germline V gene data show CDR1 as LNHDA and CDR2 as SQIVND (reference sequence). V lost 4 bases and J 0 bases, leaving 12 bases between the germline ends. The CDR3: CASSTTGQATNEKLFF. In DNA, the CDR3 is TGTGCCAGTAGTACGACCGGACAAGCAACTAATGAAAAACTGTTTTTT.

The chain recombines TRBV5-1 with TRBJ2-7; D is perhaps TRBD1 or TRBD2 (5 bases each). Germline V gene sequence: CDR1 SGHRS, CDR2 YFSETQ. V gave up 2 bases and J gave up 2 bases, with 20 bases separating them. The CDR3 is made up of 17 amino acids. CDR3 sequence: CASSFRDGTLGPYEQYF. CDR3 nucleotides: TGCGCCAGCAGCTTTCGGGACGGAACCTTGGGCCCCTACGAGCAGTACTTC.

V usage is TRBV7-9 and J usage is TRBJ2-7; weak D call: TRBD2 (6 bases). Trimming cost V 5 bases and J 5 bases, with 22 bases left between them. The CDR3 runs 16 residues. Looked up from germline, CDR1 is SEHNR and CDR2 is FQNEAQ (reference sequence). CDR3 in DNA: TGTGCCAGCAGCCGCCCGCCGTCGCTAGCGAATGACGAGCAGTACTTC. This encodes CASSRPPSLANDEQYF.

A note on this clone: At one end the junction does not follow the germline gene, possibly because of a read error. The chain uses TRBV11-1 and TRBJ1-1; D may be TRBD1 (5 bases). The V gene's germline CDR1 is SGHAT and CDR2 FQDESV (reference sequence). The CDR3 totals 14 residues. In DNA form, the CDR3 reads TGTGCCGGCAGCTCAGGGTTGGGGAACACTGAAGCTTTCTTT. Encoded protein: CAGSSGLGNTEAFF. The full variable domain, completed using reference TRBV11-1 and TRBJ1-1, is EAEVAQSPRYKITEKSQAVAFWCDPISGHATLYWYRQILGQGPELLVQFQDESVVDDSQLPKDRFSAERLKGVDSTLKIQPAELGDSAMYLCAGSSGLGNTEAFFGQGTRLTVV.

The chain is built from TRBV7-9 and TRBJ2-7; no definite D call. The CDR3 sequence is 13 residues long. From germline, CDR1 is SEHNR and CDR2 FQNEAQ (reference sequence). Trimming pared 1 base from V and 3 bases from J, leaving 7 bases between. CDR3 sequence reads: CASSLEANYEQYF. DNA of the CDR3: TGTGCCAGCAGCTTAGAGGCCAACTACGAGCAGTACTTC.

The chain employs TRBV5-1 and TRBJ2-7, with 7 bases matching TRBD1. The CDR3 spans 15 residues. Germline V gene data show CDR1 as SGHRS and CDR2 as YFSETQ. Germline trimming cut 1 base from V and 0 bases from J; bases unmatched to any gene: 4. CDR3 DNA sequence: TGCGCCAGCAGCTTGTCCGGACAGGCCTCCTACGAGCAGTACTTC. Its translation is CASSLSGQASYEQYF.

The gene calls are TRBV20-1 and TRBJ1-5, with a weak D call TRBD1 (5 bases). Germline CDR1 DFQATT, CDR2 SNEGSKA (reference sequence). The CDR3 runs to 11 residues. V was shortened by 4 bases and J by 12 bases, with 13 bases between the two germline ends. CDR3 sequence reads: CSATKGNVQHF. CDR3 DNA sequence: TGCAGTGCTACAAAGGGGAACGTCCAGCATTTT.

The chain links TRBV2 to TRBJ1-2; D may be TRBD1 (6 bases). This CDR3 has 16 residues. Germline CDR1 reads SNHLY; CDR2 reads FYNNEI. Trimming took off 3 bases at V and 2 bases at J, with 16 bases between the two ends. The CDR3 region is CASSEMSQGPNYGYTF. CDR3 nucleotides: TGTGCCAGCAGTGAGATGTCGCAGGGGCCGAACTATGGCTACACCTTC. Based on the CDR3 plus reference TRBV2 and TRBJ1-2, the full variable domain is EPEVTQTPSHQVTQMGQEVILRCVPISNHLYFYWYRQILGQKVEFLVSFYNNEISEKSEIFDDQFSVERPDGSNFTLKIRSTKLEDSAMYFCASSEMSQGPNYGYTFGSGTRLTVV.

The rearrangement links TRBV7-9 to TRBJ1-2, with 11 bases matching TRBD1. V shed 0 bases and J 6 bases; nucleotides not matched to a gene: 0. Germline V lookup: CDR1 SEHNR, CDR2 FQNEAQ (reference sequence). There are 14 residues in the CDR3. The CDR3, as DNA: TGTGCCAGCAGCTTAGCGGACAGGGGGCATGGCTACACCTTC. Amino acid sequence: CASSLADRGHGYTF.

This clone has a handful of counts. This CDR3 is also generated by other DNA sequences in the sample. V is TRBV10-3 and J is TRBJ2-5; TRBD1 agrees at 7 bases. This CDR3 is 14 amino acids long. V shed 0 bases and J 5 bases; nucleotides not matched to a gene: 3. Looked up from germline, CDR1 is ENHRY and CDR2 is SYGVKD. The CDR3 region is CAISESTGSETQYF. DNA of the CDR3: TGTGCCATCAGTGAGTCGACAGGGAGTGAGACCCAGTACTTC.

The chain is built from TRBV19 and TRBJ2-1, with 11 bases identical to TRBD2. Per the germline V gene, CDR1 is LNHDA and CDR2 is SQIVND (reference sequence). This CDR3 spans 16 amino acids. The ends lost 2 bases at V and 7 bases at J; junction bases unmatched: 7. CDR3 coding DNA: TGTGCCAGTAGTATATATATAGCGGGAGGGGTGAATGAGCAGTTCTTC. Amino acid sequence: CASSIYIAGGVNEQFF.

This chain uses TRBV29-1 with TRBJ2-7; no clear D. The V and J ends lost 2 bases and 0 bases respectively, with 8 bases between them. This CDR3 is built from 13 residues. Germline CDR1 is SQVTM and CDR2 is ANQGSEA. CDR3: CSVEWVGSYEQYF. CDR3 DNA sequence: TGCAGCGTTGAATGGGTCGGCTCCTACGAGCAGTACTTC.

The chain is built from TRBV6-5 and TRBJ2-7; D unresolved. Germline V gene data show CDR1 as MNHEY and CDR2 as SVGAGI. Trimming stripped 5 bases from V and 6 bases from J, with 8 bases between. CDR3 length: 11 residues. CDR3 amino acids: CASSQGTEQYF. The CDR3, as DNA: TGTGCCAGCAGTCAAGGCACCGAGCAGTACTTC.

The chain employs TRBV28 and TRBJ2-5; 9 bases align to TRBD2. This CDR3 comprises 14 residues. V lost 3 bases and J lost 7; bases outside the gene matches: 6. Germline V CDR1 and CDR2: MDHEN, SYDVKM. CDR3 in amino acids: CASSFGRGGVTQYF. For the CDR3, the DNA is TGTGCCAGCAGTTTTGGGCGGGGGGGCGTGACCCAGTACTTC.

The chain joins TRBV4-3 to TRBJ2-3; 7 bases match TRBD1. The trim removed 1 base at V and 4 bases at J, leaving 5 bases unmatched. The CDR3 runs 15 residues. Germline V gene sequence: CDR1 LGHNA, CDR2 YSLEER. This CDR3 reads CASSQAKGAADTQYF. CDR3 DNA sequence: TGCGCCAGCAGCCAAGCAAAGGGGGCCGCAGATACGCAGTATTTT.

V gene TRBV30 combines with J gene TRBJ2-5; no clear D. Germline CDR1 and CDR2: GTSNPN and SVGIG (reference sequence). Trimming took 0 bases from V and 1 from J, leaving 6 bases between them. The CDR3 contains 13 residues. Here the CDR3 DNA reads TGTGCCTGGAGTGTAGACCGCCAAGAGACCCAGTACTTC. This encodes CAWSVDRQETQYF. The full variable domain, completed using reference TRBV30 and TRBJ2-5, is SQTIHQWPATLVQPVGSPLSLECTVEGTSNPNLYWYRQAAGRGLQLLFYSVGIGQISSEVPQNLSASRPQDRQFILSSKKLLLSDSGFYLCAWSVDRQETQYFGPGTRLLVL.

Here the CDR3 DNA reads TGTGCCTGGAGTGGCGGGGGGATCCTCTACGAGCAGTACTTC. It specifies CAWSGGGILYEQYF. J is TRBJ2-7 and V is TRBV30; 8 bases align to TRBD2. The V gene's germline CDR1 is GTSNPN and CDR2 SVGIG (reference sequence). The CDR3 length is 14 residues. V gave up 1 base and J gave up 3 bases; unmatched junction bases: 5.